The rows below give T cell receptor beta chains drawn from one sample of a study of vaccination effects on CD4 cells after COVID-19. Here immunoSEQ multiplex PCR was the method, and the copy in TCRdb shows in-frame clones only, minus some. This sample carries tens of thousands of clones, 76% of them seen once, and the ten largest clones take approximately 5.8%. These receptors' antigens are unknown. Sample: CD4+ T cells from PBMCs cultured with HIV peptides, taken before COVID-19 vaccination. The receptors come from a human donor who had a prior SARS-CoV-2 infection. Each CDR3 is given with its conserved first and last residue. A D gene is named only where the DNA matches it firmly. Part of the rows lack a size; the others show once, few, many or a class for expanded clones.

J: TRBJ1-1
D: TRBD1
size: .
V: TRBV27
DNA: TGTGCCAGCAGTCCTACCCAACGGGGGACAGCCCGGGGTGAAATGGTCTTT
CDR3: CASSPTQRGTARGEMVF

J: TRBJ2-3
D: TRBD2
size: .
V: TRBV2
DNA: TGTGCCAGCATACGGGAACTAGCGGGAGTCAGTGCGCAGTATTTT
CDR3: CASIRELAGVSAQYF

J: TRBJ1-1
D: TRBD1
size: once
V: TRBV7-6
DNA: TGTGCCAGCAGCCGACAGGGATCTGAAGCTTTCTTT
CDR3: CASSRQGSEAFF

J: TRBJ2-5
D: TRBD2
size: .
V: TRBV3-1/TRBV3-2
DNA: TGTGCCAGCAGCCAAACGTGGGGGGGGGAGACCCAGTACTTC
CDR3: CASSQTWGGETQYF

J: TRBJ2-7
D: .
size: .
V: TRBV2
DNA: TGTGCCAGCAGTGTTCCCCTAGCCTACGAGCAGTACTTC
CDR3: CASSVPLAYEQYF

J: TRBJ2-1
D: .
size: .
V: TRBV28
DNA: TGTGCCAGCAGTCTTTATAGGCGTGAGCAGTTCTTC
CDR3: CASSLYRREQFF

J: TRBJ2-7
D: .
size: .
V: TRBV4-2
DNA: TGTGCCAGCAGCCGAGGTTCGAGTTACGAGCAGTACTTC
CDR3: CASSRGSSYEQYF

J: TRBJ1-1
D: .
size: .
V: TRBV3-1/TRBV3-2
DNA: TGTGCCAGCAGCCCGAGCAAGGGAGTGAACACTGAAGCTTTCTTT
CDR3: CASSPSKGVNTEAFF

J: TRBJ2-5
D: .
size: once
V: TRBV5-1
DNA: TGCGCCAGCAGCTTGGTACTTTCAGAGACCCAGTACTTC
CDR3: CASSLVLSETQYF

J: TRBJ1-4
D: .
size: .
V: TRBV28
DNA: TGTGCCAGCAGTTTAGTCGGGTGGGGACGGGATAATGAAAAACTGTTTTTT
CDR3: CASSLVGWGRDNEKLFF

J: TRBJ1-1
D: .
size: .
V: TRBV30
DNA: TGTGCCTGGACCAAGGAGGGGTATCGGGGCACTGAAGCTTTCTTT
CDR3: CAWTKEGYRGTEAFF

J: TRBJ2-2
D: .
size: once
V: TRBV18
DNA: TGTGCCAGCTCACCACCGGTACGAGGGACCGGGGAGCTGTTTTTT
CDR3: CASSPPVRGTGELFF

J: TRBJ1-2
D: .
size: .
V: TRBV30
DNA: TGTGCCTGGAGTGTACTGGGGGCCGACTATGGCTACACCTTC
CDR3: CAWSVLGADYGYTF

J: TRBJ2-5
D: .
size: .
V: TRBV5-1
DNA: TGCGCCAGCAGCTTGGGGGCTGGGTACCAAGAGACCCAGTACTTC
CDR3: CASSLGAGYQETQYF

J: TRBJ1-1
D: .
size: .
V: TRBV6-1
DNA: TGTGCCAGCAGTGAACGGCGGCGAATGAACACTGAAGCTTTCTTT
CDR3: CASSERRRMNTEAFF

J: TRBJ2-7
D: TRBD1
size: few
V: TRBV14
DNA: TGTGCCAGCAGCCTCCGGACAGGGTTTCTCCACGAGCAGTACTTC
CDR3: CASSLRTGFLHEQYF

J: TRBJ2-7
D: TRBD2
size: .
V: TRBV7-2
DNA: TGTGCCAGCAGCTTTTTAGCGGGTCAGTCCTACGAGCAGTACTTC
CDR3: CASSFLAGQSYEQYF

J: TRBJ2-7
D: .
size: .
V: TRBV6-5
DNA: TGTGCCAGCAGTTACTCGGGAGGGGGCTACGAGCAGTACTTC
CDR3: CASSYSGGGYEQYF

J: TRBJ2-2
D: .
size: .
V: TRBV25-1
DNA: TGTGCCAGCAGTGAATCTACAGCGCCGAACACCGGGGAGCTGTTTTTT
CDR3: CASSESTAPNTGELFF

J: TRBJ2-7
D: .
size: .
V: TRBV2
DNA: TGTGCCAGCAGGCAGGACCTCTACGAGCAGTACTTC
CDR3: CASRQDLYEQYF

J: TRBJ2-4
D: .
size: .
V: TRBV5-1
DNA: TGCGCCAGCAGCCCCAATCCCGGTGGAGCCAAAAACATTCAGTACTTC
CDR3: CASSPNPGGAKNIQYF

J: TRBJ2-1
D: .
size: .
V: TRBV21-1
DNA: TGTGCCAGCAGCACAGGACTAGCGGGAGAGTTGGATGAGCAGTTCTTC
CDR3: CASSTGLAGELDEQFF

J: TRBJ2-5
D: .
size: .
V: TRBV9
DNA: TGTGCCAGCAGCGTAAGTCAGCGCGGAGACCAGTACTTC
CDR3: CASSVSQRGDQYF

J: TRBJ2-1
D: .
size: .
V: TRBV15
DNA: TGTGCCACCAGAGGTTCCGGGAGAGGGCAGTTCTTC
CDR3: CATRGSGRGQFF

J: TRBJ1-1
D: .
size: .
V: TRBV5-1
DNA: TGCGCCAGCAGCTTGGAAGGTAGTGGGTTGGGGGCTGAGAACACTGAAGCTTTCTTT
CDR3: CASSLEGSGLGAENTEAFF

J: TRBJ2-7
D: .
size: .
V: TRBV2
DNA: TGTGCCAGCAGTGAGAAGTGGTCCAACTCCTACGAGCAGTACTTC
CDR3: CASSEKWSNSYEQYF

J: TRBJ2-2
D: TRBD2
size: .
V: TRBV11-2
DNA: TGTGCCAGCAGCTCCACATACCGGGGGGGCGGGGAGCTGTTTTTT
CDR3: CASSSTYRGGGELFF

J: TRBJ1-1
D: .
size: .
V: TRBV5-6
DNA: TGTGCCAGCAGCTTGGCCGGCAGGGGAGCTGAAGCTTTCTTT
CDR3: CASSLAGRGAEAFF

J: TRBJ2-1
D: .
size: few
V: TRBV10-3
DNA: TGTGCCATCAGACGATTTCCCAACGATGAGCAGTTCTTC
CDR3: CAIRRFPNDEQFF

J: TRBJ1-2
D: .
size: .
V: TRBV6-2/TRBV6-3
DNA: TGTGCCAGCAGTTACCTCAGCCCAGCCCTTGGCTACACCTTC
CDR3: CASSYLSPALGYTF

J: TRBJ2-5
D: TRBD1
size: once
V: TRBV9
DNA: TGTGCCAGCAGCGTTGGTTCCGGGGACAGGGGGCAAGAGACCCAGTACTTC
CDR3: CASSVGSGDRGQETQYF

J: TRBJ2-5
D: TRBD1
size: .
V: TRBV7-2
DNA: TGTGCCAGCAGCTCCGGACAGGGGGAGACCCAGTACTTC
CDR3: CASSSGQGETQYF

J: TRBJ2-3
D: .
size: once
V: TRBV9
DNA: TGTGCCAGCAGCGTAGCGGGACGTTCAGATACGCAGTATTTT
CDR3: CASSVAGRSDTQYF

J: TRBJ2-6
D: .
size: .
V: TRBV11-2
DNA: TGTGCCAGCAGCACAAGGGTTGGTGGGGCCAACGTCCTGACTTTC
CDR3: CASSTRVGGANVLTF

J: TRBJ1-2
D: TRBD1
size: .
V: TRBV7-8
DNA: TGTGCCAGCAGCCCCCACCTGGACAGGGGCCACTATGGCTACACCTTC
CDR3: CASSPHLDRGHYGYTF

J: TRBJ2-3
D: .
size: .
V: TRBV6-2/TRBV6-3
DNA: TGTGCCAGCAGTTACTATCGGGAGGATACGCAGTATTTT
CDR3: CASSYYREDTQYF

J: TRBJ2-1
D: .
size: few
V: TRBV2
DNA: TGTGCCACACAGCAGGGGTGGGGATACAATGAGCAGTTCTTC
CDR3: CATQQGWGYNEQFF

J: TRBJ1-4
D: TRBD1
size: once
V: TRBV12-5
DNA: TGTGCTAGTGGGGGGACAGGGGGCCGTGAAAAACTGTTTTTT
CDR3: CASGGTGGREKLFF

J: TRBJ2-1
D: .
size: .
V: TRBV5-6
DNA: TGTGCCAGCAGCTTTTCCGACAATGAGCAGTTCTTC
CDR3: CASSFSDNEQFF

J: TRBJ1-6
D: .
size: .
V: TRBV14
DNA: TGTGCGAAACAGGGAGATTCACCCCTCCACTTT
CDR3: CAKQGDSPLHF

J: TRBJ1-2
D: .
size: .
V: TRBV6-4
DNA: TGTGCCAGCAGTGACTCGTTCGGCGGGAGAGCCGATTACTATGGCTACACCTTC
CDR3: CASSDSFGGRADYYGYTF

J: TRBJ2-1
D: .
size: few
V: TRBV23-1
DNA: TGCGCCAGCAGTCAATCGGACCGATGTTCGTGGGAGCAGTTCTTC
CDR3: CASSQSDRCSWEQFF

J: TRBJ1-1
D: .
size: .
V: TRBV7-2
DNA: TGTGCCAGCAGCTTACGCGGGGGAAGTGGCACTGAAGCTTTCTTT
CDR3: CASSLRGGSGTEAFF

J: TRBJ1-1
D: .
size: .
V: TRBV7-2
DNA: TGTGCCAGCAGCCCTATGGACGGGGGGTACGCCACTGAAGCTTTCTTT
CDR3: CASSPMDGGYATEAFF

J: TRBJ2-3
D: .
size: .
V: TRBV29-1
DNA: TGCAGCGTTGCCGGGCGAGTCACAGATACGCAGTATTTT
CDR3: CSVAGRVTDTQYF

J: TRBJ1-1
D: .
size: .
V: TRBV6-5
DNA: TGTGCCAGCCTCGATCCTTACCCAGGGTCAGCTTTCTTT
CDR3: CASLDPYPGSAFF

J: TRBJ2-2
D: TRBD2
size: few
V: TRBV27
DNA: TGTGCCAGCAGGACTAGCGGGAGAGGGGACCCCGGGGAGCTGTTTTTT
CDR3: CASRTSGRGDPGELFF

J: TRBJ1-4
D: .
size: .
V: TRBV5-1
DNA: TGCGCCAGCACCCGGGCCCCCCCTGCAACTAATGAAAAACTGTTTTTT
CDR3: CASTRAPPATNEKLFF

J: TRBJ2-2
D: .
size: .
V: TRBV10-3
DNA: TGTGCCATCAGTTATGTTCTAGGGCCTCGGGACACCGGGGAGCTGTTTTTT
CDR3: CAISYVLGPRDTGELFF

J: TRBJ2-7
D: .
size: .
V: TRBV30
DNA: TGTGCCTGGAGTGTTCTTACGGGAGTCGCCATCTACGAGCAGTACTTC
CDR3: CAWSVLTGVAIYEQYF

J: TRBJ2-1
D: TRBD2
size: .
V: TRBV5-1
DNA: TGCGCCAGCAGCTTGGAAGCGGGAGTATTCTTCGATGAGCAGTTCTTC
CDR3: CASSLEAGVFFDEQFF